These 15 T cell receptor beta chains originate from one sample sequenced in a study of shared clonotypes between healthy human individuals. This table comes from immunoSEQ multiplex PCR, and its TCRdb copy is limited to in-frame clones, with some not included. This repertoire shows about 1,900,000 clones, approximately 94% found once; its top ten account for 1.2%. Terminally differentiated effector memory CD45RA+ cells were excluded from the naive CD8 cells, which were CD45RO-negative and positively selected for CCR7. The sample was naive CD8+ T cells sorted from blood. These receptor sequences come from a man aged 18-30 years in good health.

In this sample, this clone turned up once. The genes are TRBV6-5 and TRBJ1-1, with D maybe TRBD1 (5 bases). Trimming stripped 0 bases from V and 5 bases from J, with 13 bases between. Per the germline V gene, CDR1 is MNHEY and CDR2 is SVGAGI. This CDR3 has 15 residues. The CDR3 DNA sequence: TGTGCCAGCAGTTACTCAGGCAGGGTTAAGACTGAAGCTTTCTTT. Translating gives CASSYSGRVKTEAFF.

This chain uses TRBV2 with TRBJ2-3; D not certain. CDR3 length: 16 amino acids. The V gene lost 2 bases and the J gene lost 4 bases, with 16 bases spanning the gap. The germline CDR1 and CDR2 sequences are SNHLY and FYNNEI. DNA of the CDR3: TGTGCCAGCAGTGAAATAGGTGGTGGCCCCCCAGATACGCAGTATTTT. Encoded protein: CASSEIGGGPPDTQYF.

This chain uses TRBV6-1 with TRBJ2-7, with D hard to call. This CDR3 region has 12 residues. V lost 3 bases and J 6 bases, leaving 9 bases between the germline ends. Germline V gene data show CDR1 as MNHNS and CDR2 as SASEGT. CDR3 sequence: CASSDRVPEQYF. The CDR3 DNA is TGTGCCAGCAGTGATAGGGTCCCCGAGCAGTACTTC.

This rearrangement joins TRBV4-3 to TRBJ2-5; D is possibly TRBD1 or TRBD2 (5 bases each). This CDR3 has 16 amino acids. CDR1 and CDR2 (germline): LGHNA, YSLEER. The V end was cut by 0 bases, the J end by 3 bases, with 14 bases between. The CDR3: CASSQDVGAEEETQYF. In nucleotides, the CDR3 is TGCGCCAGCAGCCAAGATGTAGGGGCGGAGGAAGAGACCCAGTACTTC.

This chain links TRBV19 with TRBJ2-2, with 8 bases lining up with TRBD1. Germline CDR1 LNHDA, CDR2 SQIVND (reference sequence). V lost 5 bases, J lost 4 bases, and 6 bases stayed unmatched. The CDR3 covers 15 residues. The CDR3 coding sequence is TGTGCCAGTAGTTTCGAGGACAGGGCCACCGGGGAGCTGTTTTTT. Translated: CASSFEDRATGELFF.

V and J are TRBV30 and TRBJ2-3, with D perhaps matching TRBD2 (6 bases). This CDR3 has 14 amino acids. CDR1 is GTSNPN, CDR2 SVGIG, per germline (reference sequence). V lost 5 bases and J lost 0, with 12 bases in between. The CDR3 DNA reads TGTGCCTGGGGCAGGGAGGTTAGCACAGATACGCAGTATTTT. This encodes CAWGREVSTDTQYF.

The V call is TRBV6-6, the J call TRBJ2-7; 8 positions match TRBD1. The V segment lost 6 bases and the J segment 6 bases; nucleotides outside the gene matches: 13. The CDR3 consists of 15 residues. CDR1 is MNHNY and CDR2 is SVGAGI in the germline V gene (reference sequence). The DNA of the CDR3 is TGTGCCAGCAGGTGGGCCAGACAGGGGCATTTCGAGCAGTACTTC. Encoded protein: CASRWARQGHFEQYF.

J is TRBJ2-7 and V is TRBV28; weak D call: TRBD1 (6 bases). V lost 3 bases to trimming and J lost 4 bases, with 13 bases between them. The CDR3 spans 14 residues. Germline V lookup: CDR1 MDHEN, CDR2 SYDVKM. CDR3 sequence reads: CASSFSGTTYEQYF. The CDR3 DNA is TGTGCCAGCAGTTTCTCTGGGACAACTTACGAGCAGTACTTC.

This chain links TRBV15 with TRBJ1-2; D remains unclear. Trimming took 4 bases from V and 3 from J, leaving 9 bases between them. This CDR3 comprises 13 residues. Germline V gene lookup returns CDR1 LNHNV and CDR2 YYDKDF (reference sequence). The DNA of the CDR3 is TGTGCCACCAGCACGAGGCTGGACTATGGCTACACCTTC. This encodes CATSTRLDYGYTF.

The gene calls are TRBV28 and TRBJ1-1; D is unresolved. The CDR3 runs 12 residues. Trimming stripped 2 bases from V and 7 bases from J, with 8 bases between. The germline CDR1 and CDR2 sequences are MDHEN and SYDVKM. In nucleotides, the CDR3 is TGTGCCAGCAGTTTAGGTTACCATGAAGCTTTCTTT. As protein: CASSLGYHEAFF.

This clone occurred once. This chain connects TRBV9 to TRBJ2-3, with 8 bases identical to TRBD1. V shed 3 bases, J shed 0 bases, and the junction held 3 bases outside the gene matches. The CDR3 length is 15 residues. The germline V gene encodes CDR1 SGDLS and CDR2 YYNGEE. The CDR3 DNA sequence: TGTGCCAGCAGCGGGGGACAGGTTAGCACAGATACGCAGTATTTT. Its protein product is CASSGGQVSTDTQYF.

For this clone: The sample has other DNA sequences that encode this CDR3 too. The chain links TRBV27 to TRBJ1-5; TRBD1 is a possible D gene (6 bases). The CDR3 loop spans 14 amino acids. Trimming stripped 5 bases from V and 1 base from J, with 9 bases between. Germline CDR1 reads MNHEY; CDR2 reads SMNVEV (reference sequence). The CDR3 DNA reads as TGTGCCAGCAGTACACAGGGAAGCAATCAGCCCCAGCATTTT. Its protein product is CASSTQGSNQPQHF.

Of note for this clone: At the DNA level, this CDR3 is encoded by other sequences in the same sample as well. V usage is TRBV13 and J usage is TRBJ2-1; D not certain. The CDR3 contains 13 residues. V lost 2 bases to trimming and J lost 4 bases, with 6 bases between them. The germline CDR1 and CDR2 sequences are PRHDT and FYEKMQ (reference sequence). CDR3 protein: CASSLKGYNEQFF. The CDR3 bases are TGTGCCAGCAGCTTAAAGGGTTACAATGAGCAGTTCTTC.

The CDR3 DNA reads TGCGCCAGCAGTGATACTGGCAGGGACGAGCAGTACTTC. Translated: CASSDTGRDEQYF. The gene calls are TRBV10-1 and TRBJ2-7; a weak D match, TRBD1 (5 bases). Germline V CDR1 and CDR2: WNHNN, SYGVQD (reference sequence). This CDR3 is built from 13 residues. V lost 3 bases, J lost 5 bases, and 11 bases lay in between.

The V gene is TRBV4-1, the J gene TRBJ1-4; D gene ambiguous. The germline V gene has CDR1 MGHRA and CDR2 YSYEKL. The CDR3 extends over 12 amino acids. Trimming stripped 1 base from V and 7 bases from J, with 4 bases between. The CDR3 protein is CASSQATEKLFF. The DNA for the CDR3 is TGCGCCAGCAGCCAAGCTACTGAAAAACTGTTTTTT.